This T cell receptor beta chain was obtained from a study of T cells after posttransplantation cyclophosphamide. Overall study findings and caveats: Recipient CMV seropositivity and CMV reactivation strongly tracked TRB clonality.

Regarding this clone: Its antigen is currently unknown.

Treatment was busulfan-fludarabine conditioning, a marrow graft, and cyclophosphamide on days +3 and +4. The V end was cut by 7 bases, the J end by 6 bases, with 13 bases between. Germline V gene sequence: CDR1 SNHLY, CDR2 FYNNEI. The CDR3 has 13 amino acids. Only in-frame clones appear in the TCRdb table, and some are missing; sequencing was by immunoSEQ multiplex PCR. The data hold a few thousand clones, with under 90% observed a single time. The rearrangement joins TRBV2 to TRBJ1-5, with TRBD1 as a possible D gene (5 bases). The source material was CD4+ T cells sorted from blood, sampled 350 to 380 days after allogeneic stem cell transplant with posttransplant cyclophosphamide. The receptor's source is a male patient in his fifties who received an allogeneic stem cell transplant from a related donor and was CMV-positive. Some T cells may be provided by the graft donor. In nucleotides, the CDR3 is TGTGCCAGCAATAGGGGAACTGGTCAGCCCCAGCATTTT. Amino acids: CASNRGTGQPQHF.